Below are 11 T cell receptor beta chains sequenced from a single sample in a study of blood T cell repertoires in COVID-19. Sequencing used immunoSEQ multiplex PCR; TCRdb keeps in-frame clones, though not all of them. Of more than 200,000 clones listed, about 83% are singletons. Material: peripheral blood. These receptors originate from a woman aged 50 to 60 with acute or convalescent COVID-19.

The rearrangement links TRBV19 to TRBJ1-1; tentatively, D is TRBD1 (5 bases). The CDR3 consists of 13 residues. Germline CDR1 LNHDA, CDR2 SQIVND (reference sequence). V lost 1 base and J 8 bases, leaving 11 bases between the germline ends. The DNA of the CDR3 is TGTGCCAGTAGTATAGGCCCGAGACAGGAAGCTTTCTTT. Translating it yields CASSIGPRQEAFF.

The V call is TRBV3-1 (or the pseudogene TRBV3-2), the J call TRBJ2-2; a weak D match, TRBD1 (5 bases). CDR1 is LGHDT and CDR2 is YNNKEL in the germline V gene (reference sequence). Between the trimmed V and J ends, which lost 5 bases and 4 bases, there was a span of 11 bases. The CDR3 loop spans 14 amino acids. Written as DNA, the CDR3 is TGTGCCAGCAGCTGGGGCGTCGCCACCGGGGAGCTGTTTTTT. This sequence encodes CASSWGVATGELFF.

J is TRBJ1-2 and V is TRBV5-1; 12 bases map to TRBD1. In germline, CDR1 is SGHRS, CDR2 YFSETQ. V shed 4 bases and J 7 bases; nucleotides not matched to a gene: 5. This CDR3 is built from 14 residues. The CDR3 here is CASSPGQGASGYTF. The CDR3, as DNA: TGCGCCAGCAGCCCGGGACAGGGGGCGAGTGGCTACACCTTC.

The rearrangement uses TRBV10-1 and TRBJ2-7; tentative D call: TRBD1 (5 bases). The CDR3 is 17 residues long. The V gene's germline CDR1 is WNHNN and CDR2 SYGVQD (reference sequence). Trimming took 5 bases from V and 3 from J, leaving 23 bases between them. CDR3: CASSRLPQAALIYEQYF. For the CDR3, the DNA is TGCGCCAGCAGTAGGCTTCCACAGGCAGCCCTGATCTACGAGCAGTACTTC.

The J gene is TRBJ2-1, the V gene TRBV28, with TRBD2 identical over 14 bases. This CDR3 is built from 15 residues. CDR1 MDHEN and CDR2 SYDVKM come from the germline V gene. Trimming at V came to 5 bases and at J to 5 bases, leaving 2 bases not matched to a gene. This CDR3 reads CASSQGLAGDNEQFF. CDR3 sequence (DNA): TGTGCCAGCAGTCAGGGACTAGCGGGGGACAATGAGCAGTTCTTC.

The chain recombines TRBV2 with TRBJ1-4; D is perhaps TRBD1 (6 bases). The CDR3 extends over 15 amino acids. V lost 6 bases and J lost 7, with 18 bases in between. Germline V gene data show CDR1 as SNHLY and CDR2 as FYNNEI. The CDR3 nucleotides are TGTGCCAGCAGCGACGGCAGGGGCGCGGCTGAAAAACTGTTTTTT. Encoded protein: CASSDGRGAAEKLFF.

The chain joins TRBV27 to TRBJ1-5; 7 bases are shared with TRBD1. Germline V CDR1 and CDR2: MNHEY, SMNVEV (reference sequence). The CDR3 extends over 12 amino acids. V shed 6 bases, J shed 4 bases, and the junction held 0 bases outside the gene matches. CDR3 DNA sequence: TGTGCCAGCAGCAGGGGGAATCAGCCCCAGCATTTT. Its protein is CASSRGNQPQHF.

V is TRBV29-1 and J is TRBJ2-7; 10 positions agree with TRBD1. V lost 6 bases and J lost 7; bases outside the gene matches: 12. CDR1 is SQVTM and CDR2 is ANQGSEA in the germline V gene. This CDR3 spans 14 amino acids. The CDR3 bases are TGCAGCGTCAGTTTTGGGACAGGGGATTTGGAGCAGTACTTC. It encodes CSVSFGTGDLEQYF.

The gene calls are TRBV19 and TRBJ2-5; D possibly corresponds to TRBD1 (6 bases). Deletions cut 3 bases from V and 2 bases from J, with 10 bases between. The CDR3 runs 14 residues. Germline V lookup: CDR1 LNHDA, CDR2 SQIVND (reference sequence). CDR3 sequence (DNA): TGTGCCAGTAGTATGGCTAGGGGGCAAGAGACCCAGTACTTC. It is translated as CASSMARGQETQYF.

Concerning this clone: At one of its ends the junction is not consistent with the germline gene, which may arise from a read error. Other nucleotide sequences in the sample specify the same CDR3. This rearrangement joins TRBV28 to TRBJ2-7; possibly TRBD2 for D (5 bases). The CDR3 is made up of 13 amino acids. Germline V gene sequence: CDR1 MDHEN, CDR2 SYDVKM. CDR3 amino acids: CASTSGGFYEQYF. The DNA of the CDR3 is TGTGCTAGCACCTCGGGCGGGTTCTACGAGCAGTACTTC. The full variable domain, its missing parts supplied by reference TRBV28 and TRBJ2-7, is DVKVTQSSRYLVKRTGEKVFLECVQDMDHENMFWYRQDPGLGLRLIYFSYDVKMKEKGDIPEGYSVSREKKERFSLILESASTNQTSMYLCASTSGGFYEQYFGPGTRLTVT.

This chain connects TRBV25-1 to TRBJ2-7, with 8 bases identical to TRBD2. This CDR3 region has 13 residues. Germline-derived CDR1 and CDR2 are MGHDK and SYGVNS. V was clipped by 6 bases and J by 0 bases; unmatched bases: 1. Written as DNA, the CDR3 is TGTGCCAGCAGAGCGGGAGCCTCCTACGAGCAGTACTTC. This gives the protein CASRAGASYEQYF.